The sample holds many counts of the clone carrying this T cell receptor (beta chain). Amplified TCR beta CDR3 regions came from RNA transcripts. The TCR CDR3 first-round RT-PCR relied on the HTBI primer set. TCRdb ran MiXCR on the multiplex PCR reads and lists one entry per CDR3 protein. The sample gives tens of thousands of distinct CDR3 sequences, approximately 50% of which show up once; approximately 6% is in the top ten. The sample belongs to a study of T cells in Graves' hyperthyroidism and ophthalmopathy. The V segment lost 4 bases and the J segment 4 bases; nucleotides outside the gene matches: 5. In germline, CDR1 is LGHNA, CDR2 YSLEER. The CDR3 loop spans 15 amino acids.

This clonotype was obtained from a woman aged 50 to 65 with Graves' hyperthyroidism that later progressed to Graves' ophthalmopathy. The specimen was blood. This chain links TRBV4-3 with TRBJ2-1; 9 bases line up with TRBD1. The CDR3 loop reads CASSLDRGGYNEQFF. CDR3 DNA: TGCGCCAGCAGCCTAGACAGGGGGGGGTACAATGAGCAGTTCTTC.